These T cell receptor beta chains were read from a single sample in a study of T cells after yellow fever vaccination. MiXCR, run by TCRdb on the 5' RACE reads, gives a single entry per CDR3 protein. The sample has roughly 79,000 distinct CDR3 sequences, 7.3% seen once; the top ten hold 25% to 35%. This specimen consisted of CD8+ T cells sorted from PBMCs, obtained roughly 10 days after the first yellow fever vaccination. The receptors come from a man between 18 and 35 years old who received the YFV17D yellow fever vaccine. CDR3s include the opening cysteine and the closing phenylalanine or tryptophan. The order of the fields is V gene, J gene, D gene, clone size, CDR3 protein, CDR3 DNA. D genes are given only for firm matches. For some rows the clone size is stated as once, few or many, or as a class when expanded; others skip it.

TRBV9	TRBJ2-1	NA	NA	CASSVDGLANEQFF	TGTGCCAGCAGCGTAGATGGGCTAGCCAATGAGCAGTTCTTC
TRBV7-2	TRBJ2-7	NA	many	CASSRGQTYEQYF	TGTGCCAGCAGCAGAGGACAGACCTACGAGCAGTACTTC
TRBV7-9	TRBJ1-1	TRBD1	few	CASSRAPGQGFKTEAFF	TGTGCCAGCAGCCGAGCGCCGGGACAGGGGTTTAAAACTGAAGCTTTCTTT
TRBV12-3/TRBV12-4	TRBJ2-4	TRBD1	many	CASSTGGLENIQYF	TGTGCCAGCAGTACAGGGGGACTTGAAAACATTCAGTACTTC
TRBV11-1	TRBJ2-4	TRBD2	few	CASSPGGVPGLAKNIQYF	TGTGCCAGCAGCCCGGGGGGGGTACCGGGGCTGGCCAAAAACATTCAGTACTTC
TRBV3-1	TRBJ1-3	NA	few	CASSLSGTSGNTIYF	TGTGCCAGCAGCCTTTCCGGTACCTCTGGAAACACCATATATTTT
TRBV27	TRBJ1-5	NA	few	CASSLGRYNQPQHF	TGTGCCAGCAGTTTGGGCCGATACAATCAGCCCCAGCATTTT
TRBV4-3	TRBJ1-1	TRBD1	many	CASSQDRRIEQGTTEAFF	TGCGCCAGCAGCCAAGATAGAAGGATTGAACAGGGGACCACTGAAGCTTTCTTT
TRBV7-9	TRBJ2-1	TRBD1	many	CASSLTHTGGRNEQFF	TGTGCCAGCAGCTTAACTCACACAGGGGGCCGAAATGAGCAGTTCTTC
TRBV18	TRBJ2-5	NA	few	CASSPRSSLETQYF	TGTGCCAGCTCACCACGTAGTAGCTTGGAGACCCAGTACTTC
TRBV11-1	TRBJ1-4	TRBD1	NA	CACSPGQLNEKLFF	TGTGCCTGCAGCCCGGGACAGTTGAACGAAAAACTGTTTTTT